Following are 23 T cell receptor beta chains from one sample sequenced in a study of control samples from healthy donors and cancer patients. Method: immunoSEQ multiplex PCR; TCRdb's copy keeps in-frame clones and lacks some. The table lists approximately 94,000 clones, less than 85% of them singletons. The sample consisted of PBMCs. All receptors come from a man in his sixties or seventies with lung cancer.

Details on this clone: This CDR3 is also generated by other DNA sequences in the sample. V usage is TRBV9 and J usage is TRBJ2-7; 9 bases align to TRBD1. With V trimmed by 3 bases and J by 2 bases, 0 bases remained unmatched. CDR1 and CDR2 from the germline V gene are SGDLS and YYNGEE. This CDR3 comprises 13 residues. The CDR3 protein is CASSGQGAYEQYF. In nucleotides, the CDR3 is TGTGCCAGCAGCGGACAGGGGGCCTACGAGCAGTACTTC.

This clone was counted once. The chain carries TRBV5-6 and TRBJ2-7; 13 nucleotides agree with TRBD2. The V and J ends lost 4 bases and 1 base, in that order; junction bases with no gene match: 2. Germline CDR1 and CDR2: SGHDT and YYEEEE. CDR3 length: 15 residues. CDR3 protein: CASSPGLAGSYEQYF. CDR3 nucleotides: TGTGCCAGCAGCCCGGGACTAGCGGGGTCCTACGAGCAGTACTTC.

This chain links TRBV5-4 with TRBJ2-7; perhaps TRBD1 as D (6 bases). CDR3 size: 15 residues. Looked up from germline, CDR1 is SGHNT and CDR2 is YYREEE (reference sequence). V was cut by 4 bases and J by 5 bases, with 19 bases left in between. CDR3 nucleotide sequence: TGTGCCAGCAGCCTTGGGTACGCAGGGGTCCACGAGCAGTACTTC. Protein: CASSLGYAGVHEQYF. The full variable domain, with the rest looked up from reference TRBV5-4 and TRBJ2-7, is ETGVTQSPTHLIKTRGQQVTLRCSSQSGHNTVSWYQQALGQGPQFIFQYYREEENGRGNFPPRFSGLQFPNYSSELNVNALELDDSALYLCASSLGYAGVHEQYFGPGTRLTVT.

For the CDR3, the DNA is TGTGCCAGCAGCGTGGACAGGGGTAATTCCTACGAGCAGTACTTC. Its translation: CASSVDRGNSYEQYF. This sequence joins TRBV9 and TRBJ2-7; 9 nucleotides line up with TRBD1. The CDR3 loop spans 15 amino acids. The V segment lost 2 bases and the J segment 1 base; nucleotides outside the gene matches: 4. Germline V gene lookup returns CDR1 SGDLS and CDR2 YYNGEE.

The chain has TRBV19 and TRBJ2-3, with 11 positions matching TRBD2. This CDR3 region has 16 residues. Germline-derived CDR1 and CDR2 are LNHDA and SQIVND (reference sequence). V lost 3 bases and J lost 4; bases outside the gene matches: 6. The CDR3 region is CASSMGLAVGPDTQYF. CDR3 DNA sequence: TGTGCCAGTAGTATGGGACTAGCGGTGGGACCAGATACGCAGTATTTT.

V is TRBV5-4 and J is TRBJ2-2; D perhaps matches TRBD2 (6 bases). The length of the CDR3 is 15 residues. V lost 1 base and J 7 bases, leaving 14 bases between the germline ends. Per the germline V gene, CDR1 is SGHNT and CDR2 is YYREEE (reference sequence). CDR3 protein: CASSLLGGANGELFF. DNA for the CDR3: TGTGCCAGCAGCTTGCTTGGCGGGGCTAACGGGGAGCTGTTTTTT.

This sequence joins TRBV6-5 and TRBJ1-6; 8 bases fit TRBD1. V was pared by 8 bases and J by 10 bases, with 13 bases of the junction left unmatched. Germline CDR1 and CDR2: MNHEY and SVGAGI. The CDR3 covers 15 residues. The CDR3 here is CASSPRTGSSSPLHF. In DNA, the CDR3 is TGTGCCAGCTCCCCTCGGACAGGGAGCTCGTCACCCCTCCACTTT.

The chain recombines TRBV5-8 with TRBJ2-7; the D is unclear. CDR3 length equals 12 residues. V shed 1 base and J shed 5 bases, with 7 bases lying between them. Germline V CDR1 and CDR2: SGHTS, YDEGEE. The CDR3 region is CASSLTQHEQYF. In DNA, the CDR3 is TGTGCCAGCAGCTTGACTCAGCACGAGCAGTACTTC.

The rearrangement links TRBV6-6 to TRBJ2-7; D remains unclear. Germline assignment: CDR1 MNHNY and CDR2 SVGAGI (reference sequence). This CDR3 contains 15 residues. The germline V and J ends were trimmed by 4 bases and 0 bases, with 13 bases remaining between them. CDR3: CASSSPTLSSYEQYF. CDR3 bases: TGTGCCAGCAGTTCCCCGACCCTGAGCTCCTACGAGCAGTACTTC.

This sequence joins TRBV7-3 and TRBJ2-2, with 9 positions matching TRBD1. This CDR3 is 14 amino acids long. Germline values: CDR1 SGHTA, CDR2 FQGTGA. Trimming removed 6 bases from V and 2 bases from J; junction bases left unmatched: 1. The CDR3 is CASRDRGNTGELFF. CDR3 coding DNA: TGTGCCAGCAGGGACAGGGGTAACACCGGGGAGCTGTTTTTT.

This chain links TRBV7-5 with TRBJ2-1; no DNA check was done on the table's D call, TRBD2. TRBV7-5 is a known pseudogene. The CDR3 runs to 17 residues. Written as DNA, the CDR3 is TGTGCCAGAAGCTTAATAACCGGTCCCCCCTCCTACAATGAGCAGTTCTTC. Amino acid sequence: CARSLITGPPSYNEQFF.

CDR3 residues: CASSSSNTGELFF. The CDR3 region has the DNA TGTGCCAGCAGCTCCTCGAACACCGGGGAGCTGTTTTTT. The gene calls are TRBV7-2 and TRBJ2-2; no clear D gene. This CDR3 is 13 amino acids long. Deletions cut 4 bases from V and 0 bases from J, with 3 bases between. The V gene's germline CDR1 is SGHTA and CDR2 FQGNSA.

The chain uses TRBV9 and TRBJ2-2; D may correspond to TRBD1 or TRBD2 (6 bases each). The length of the CDR3 is 16 residues. CDR1 and CDR2 from the germline V gene are SGDLS and YYNGEE. V gave up 4 bases and J gave up 2 bases, with 15 bases separating them. The CDR3 DNA follows: TGTGCCAGCAGCCCTAGACAGGCGGGAAACACCGGGGAGCTGTTTTTT. Translating gives CASSPRQAGNTGELFF.

V gene TRBV9 combines with J gene TRBJ1-6; D gene ambiguous. Germline CDR1 is SGDLS and CDR2 is YYNGEE. Trimming took off 8 bases at V and 7 bases at J, with 16 bases between the two ends. CDR3 length: 14 amino acids. CDR3 DNA sequence: TGTGCCAGTTCATCGGCAGCAGGAAATTCACCCCTCCACTTT. Amino acids: CASSSAAGNSPLHF.

This chain uses TRBV19 with TRBJ1-5; TRBD1 matches at 12 bases. The CDR3 runs 15 residues. V lost 3 bases and J lost 6; bases outside the gene matches: 3. Germline CDR1 is LNHDA and CDR2 is SQIVND (reference sequence). CDR3 in amino acids: CASSIGTGGGQPQHF. For the CDR3, the DNA is TGTGCCAGTAGTATTGGGACAGGGGGCGGTCAGCCCCAGCATTTT.

The count of this clone is one. The chain joins TRBV14 to TRBJ1-2; tentative D call: TRBD1 (6 bases). Germline V gene data show CDR1 as SGHDN and CDR2 as FVKESK. The CDR3 sequence is 15 residues long. V lost 5 bases and J 4 bases, leaving 17 bases between the germline ends. CDR3: CASSLFRTDFYGYTF. The CDR3 DNA is TGTGCCAGCAGCTTATTTCGGACAGATTTCTATGGCTACACCTTC.

This clone occurred a few times. V and J are TRBV7-8 and TRBJ1-2, with 7 bases aligning to TRBD1. V shed 5 bases, J shed 2 bases, and the junction held 8 bases outside the gene matches. This CDR3 is 15 amino acids long. The germline V gene encodes CDR1 SGHVS and CDR2 FQNEAQ. Here the CDR3 DNA reads TGTGCCAGCAGCCCCCGGACAGGTCAAAACTATGGCTACACCTTC. It codes for CASSPRTGQNYGYTF.

This chain uses TRBV19 with TRBJ1-1; D gene uncertain. This CDR3 contains 11 residues. The germline CDR1 and CDR2 sequences are LNHDA and SQIVND (reference sequence). Deletions cut 7 bases from V and 7 bases from J, with 10 bases between. The CDR3 DNA is TGTGCCAGTACCGCTTCTAATGAAGCTTTCTTT. It is translated as CASTASNEAFF. Looking up the rest from reference TRBV19 and TRBJ1-1 gives the full variable domain: DGGITQSPKYLFRKEGQNVTLSCEQNLNHDAMYWYRQDPGQGLRLIYYSQIVNDFQKGDIAEGYSVSREKKESFPLTVTSAQKNPTAFYLCASTASNEAFFGQGTRLTVV.

J is TRBJ1-2 and V is TRBV27, with a weak D call TRBD1 (5 bases). CDR3 length: 14 amino acids. Germline V lookup: CDR1 MNHEY, CDR2 SMNVEV (reference sequence). The V and J ends lost 6 bases and 0 bases respectively, with 11 bases between them. The CDR3 DNA reads TGTGCCAGCAGACCGACAGTAGCTAACTATGGCTACACCTTC. Encoded protein: CASRPTVANYGYTF.

The chain recombines TRBV28 with TRBJ1-2, with a tentative D call TRBD1 (5 bases). The V gene lost 8 bases and the J gene lost 7 bases, with 20 bases spanning the gap. Germline CDR1 and CDR2: MDHEN and SYDVKM. The CDR3 sequence is 14 residues long. The CDR3 DNA follows: TGTGCCAGCTGGCCCGGAGGGGCGTTTAGTGGCTACACCTTC. It specifies CASWPGGAFSGYTF.

This clone appeared once. CDR3 amino acids: CASSQYSGTGKNIQYF. CDR3 DNA: TGCGCCAGCAGTCAATACTCAGGGACAGGCAAAAACATTCAGTACTTC. V usage is TRBV23-1 and J usage is TRBJ2-4, with 8 bases identical to TRBD1. TRBV23-1 is an ORF, with its function uncertain. CDR3 length: 16 residues. Trimming removed 1 base from V and 3 bases from J; junction bases left unmatched: 5.

The CDR3 reads CASRRDRVQAEAFF. In DNA form, the CDR3 reads TGTGCCAGCAGGCGCGACAGGGTTCAGGCTGAAGCTTTCTTT. The rearrangement links TRBV6-5 to TRBJ1-1; 7 bases align to TRBD1. Trimming at V came to 6 bases and at J to 6 bases, leaving 10 bases not matched to a gene. Germline CDR1 and CDR2: MNHEY and SVGAGI. The CDR3 has 14 amino acids.

The gene calls are TRBV19 and TRBJ1-1, with a tentative D call TRBD1 (5 bases). The CDR3 has 11 residues. Germline V lookup: CDR1 LNHDA, CDR2 SQIVND (reference sequence). V was trimmed by 6 bases and J by 7 bases, leaving 9 bases between them. CDR3 amino acids: CASSWGGEAFF. The DNA for the CDR3 is TGTGCCAGTAGCTGGGGCGGTGAAGCTTTCTTT. The variable domain in full, completed from reference TRBV19 and TRBJ1-1, reads DGGITQSPKYLFRKEGQNVTLSCEQNLNHDAMYWYRQDPGQGLRLIYYSQIVNDFQKGDIAEGYSVSREKKESFPLTVTSAQKNPTAFYLCASSWGGEAFFGQGTRLTVV.